The 18 T cell receptor beta chains listed next were all sequenced from one sample in a study of technical replicates of blood from several donors. Method: immunoSEQ multiplex PCR; TCRdb's copy keeps in-frame clones and lacks some. The data show under 85,000 clones, 95% to 98% seen once. Material for sequencing was T cells isolated from PBMCs. These receptors were collected from a human donor in good health.

The V and J genes are TRBV27 and TRBJ2-7; 12 nucleotides match TRBD2. The CDR3 has 13 amino acids. V gave up 8 bases and J gave up 4 bases; unmatched junction bases: 3. The germline V gene has CDR1 MNHEY and CDR2 SMNVEV (reference sequence). DNA for the CDR3: TGTGCCAGCGCCGGGACTAGCGGGTACGAGCAGTACTTC. Its protein product is CASAGTSGYEQYF.

The V and J genes are TRBV5-7 and TRBJ2-2; 8 bases align to TRBD2. TRBV5-7 is designated an ORF whose function remains uncertain. The CDR3 runs to 16 residues. V was clipped by 2 bases and J by 4 bases; unmatched bases: 7. The CDR3 nucleotides are TGTGCCAGCAGCTTTGATTTAGCGGGAACCACCGGGGAGCTGTTTTTT. Its protein is CASSFDLAGTTGELFF.

The V gene is TRBV5-5, the J gene TRBJ1-5; possibly TRBD1 for D (5 bases). This CDR3 contains 18 residues. Trimming took off 0 bases at V and 9 bases at J, with 25 bases between the two ends. Per germline, CDR1 SGHKS and CDR2 YYEKEE (reference sequence). CDR3 sequence reads: CASSLEVSTGIPLRPQHF. CDR3 coding DNA: TGTGCCAGCAGCTTGGAAGTTTCTACAGGAATTCCCTTGAGGCCCCAGCATTTT. Using reference TRBV5-5 and TRBJ1-5 for the parts outside the CDR3, the full variable domain is DAGVTQSPTHLIKTRGQQVTLRCSPISGHKSVSWYQQVLGQGPQFIFQYYEKEERGRGNFPDRFSARQFPNYSSELNVNALLLGDSALYLCASSLEVSTGIPLRPQHFGDGTRLSIL.

This clone was detected once. The rearrangement links TRBV5-4 to TRBJ2-7; possible D gene TRBD1, 5 bases. Trimming left V 2 bases short and J 2 bases short, with 11 bases between. Germline CDR1 SGHNT, CDR2 YYREEE (reference sequence). The CDR3 runs to 14 residues. The CDR3 sequence: CASSFGQGPYEQYF. As DNA, the CDR3 is TGTGCCAGCAGCTTTGGGCAGGGTCCCTACGAGCAGTACTTC.

The chain combines TRBV30 with TRBJ2-5, with 12 nucleotides matching TRBD2. The CDR3 length is 15 residues. Germline trimming cut 3 bases from V and 1 base from J; bases unmatched to any gene: 3. Germline CDR1 GTSNPN, CDR2 SVGIG (reference sequence). As DNA, the CDR3 is TGTGCCTGGAGCGAGGGACTAGCGGGCCAAGAGACCCAGTACTTC. It codes for CAWSEGLAGQETQYF.

The genes are TRBV7-2 and TRBJ1-5; 8 bases agree with TRBD1. CDR3 length: 16 amino acids. After removal of 0 bases from V and 4 bases from J, the junction contained 5 bases not matched to a gene. Looked up from germline, CDR1 is SGHTA and CDR2 is FQGNSA. The chain's CDR3 is CASSLAPGGLNQPQHF. The DNA of the CDR3 is TGTGCCAGCAGCTTAGCGCCAGGGGGCCTTAATCAGCCCCAGCATTTT.

V and J are TRBV5-5 and TRBJ1-2; no clear D. Germline V gene sequence: CDR1 SGHKS, CDR2 YYEKEE (reference sequence). The CDR3 contains 15 residues. Deletions cut 0 bases from V and 3 bases from J, with 12 bases between. CDR3 region: CASSLGRREHYGYTF. The CDR3 DNA is TGTGCCAGCAGCTTGGGGAGGCGAGAACACTATGGCTACACCTTC.

The chain couples TRBV4-1 to TRBJ2-7; D not certain. Between the trimmed V and J ends, which lost 2 bases and 2 bases, there was a span of 7 bases. In germline, CDR1 is MGHRA, CDR2 YSYEKL. The CDR3 consists of 13 residues. CDR3 DNA: TGCGCCAGCAGCCAATCCGCGCCCTACGAGCAGTACTTC. Its protein product is CASSQSAPYEQYF.

This chain connects TRBV7-9 to TRBJ2-2; 11 nucleotides match TRBD1. The germline V gene has CDR1 SEHNR and CDR2 FQNEAQ (reference sequence). The length of the CDR3 is 15 residues. V dropped 5 bases and J dropped 5; count of bases not matched to a gene: 4. In DNA, the CDR3 is TGTGCCAGCAGCCCCGGGACAGGGGGGACCGGGGAGCTGTTTTTT. It translates to CASSPGTGGTGELFF.

The gene calls are TRBV6-1 and TRBJ2-5, with 9 nucleotides matching TRBD1. The germline V gene has CDR1 MNHNS and CDR2 SASEGT. The CDR3 is 16 residues long. V shed 0 bases and J 3 bases; nucleotides not matched to a gene: 5. CDR3 nucleotide sequence: TGTGCCAGCAGTGAAGCGCTAGGACAGGGGAAAGAGACCCAGTACTTC. Its protein is CASSEALGQGKETQYF.

The genes are TRBV2 and TRBJ1-2; 8 bases match TRBD1. The CDR3 is made up of 17 amino acids. Germline loops: CDR1 SNHLY, CDR2 FYNNEI. The V segment lost 2 bases and the J segment 5 bases; nucleotides outside the gene matches: 13. CDR3 region: CASSEFLLDRAKYGYTF. The CDR3 bases are TGTGCCAGCAGTGAATTCCTTTTGGACAGGGCGAAATATGGCTACACCTTC.

This chain connects TRBV14 to TRBJ2-5; unclear D gene. V dropped 2 bases and J dropped 2 bases, with 12 bases sitting between them. The CDR3 is 15 amino acids. Germline CDR1 is SGHDN and CDR2 is FVKESK. CDR3 sequence reads: CASSQLRGTQETQYF. The CDR3 DNA sequence: TGTGCCAGCAGCCAACTGCGAGGTACTCAAGAGACCCAGTACTTC.

This chain joins TRBV4-3 and TRBJ2-3; TRBD1 aligns across 12 bases. V lost 0 bases to trimming and J lost 6 bases; unmatched junction nucleotides: 4. Germline CDR1 is LGHNA and CDR2 is YSLEER. The CDR3 extends over 16 amino acids. For the CDR3, the DNA is TGCGCCAGCAGCCAAGAGGGACAGGGGGCATGGGATACGCAGTATTTT. It specifies CASSQEGQGAWDTQYF.

This clone has only one observation. The chain carries TRBV6-5 and TRBJ1-5; D may be TRBD1 (6 bases). Germline V gene sequence: CDR1 MNHEY, CDR2 SVGAGI. CDR3 length equals 13 residues. V lost 2 bases, J lost 7 bases, and 9 bases lay in between. Written as DNA, the CDR3 is TGTGCCAGCAGTTACAATCAGGGGCAGCCCCAGCATTTT. Amino acid sequence: CASSYNQGQPQHF.

The rearrangement links TRBV11-2 to TRBJ1-2; D is unclear. The CDR3 spans 14 residues. From germline, CDR1 is SGHAT and CDR2 FQNNGV. V lost 0 bases, J lost 2 bases, and 7 bases lay in between. The CDR3 sequence: CASSLDAGNYGYTF. CDR3 sequence (DNA): TGTGCCAGCAGCTTAGACGCGGGGAACTATGGCTACACCTTC.

The gene calls are TRBV7-2 and TRBJ1-5; tentative D call: TRBD1 (5 bases). Trimming stripped 1 base from V and 9 bases from J, with 13 bases between. In germline, CDR1 is SGHTA, CDR2 FQGNSA. The CDR3 is made up of 14 amino acids. CDR3 coding DNA: TGTGCCAGCAGCTTAGAGCGGGGGTATCGGCCCCAGCATTTT. The encoded protein is CASSLERGYRPQHF.

The gene calls are TRBV5-5 and TRBJ1-1, with D unclear. The CDR3 consists of 12 residues. Trimming removed 0 bases from V and 7 bases from J, with 7 bases in between. Germline CDR1 is SGHKS and CDR2 is YYEKEE (reference sequence). The CDR3 here is CASSLDINEAFF. The CDR3, as DNA: TGTGCCAGCAGCTTGGACATTAATGAAGCTTTCTTT. Looking up the rest from reference TRBV5-5 and TRBJ1-1 gives the full variable domain: DAGVTQSPTHLIKTRGQQVTLRCSPISGHKSVSWYQQVLGQGPQFIFQYYEKEERGRGNFPDRFSARQFPNYSSELNVNALLLGDSALYLCASSLDINEAFFGQGTRLTVV.

The CDR3 sequence is CASSQDPEEEIGYTF. DNA of the CDR3: TGTGCCAGCAGCCAAGACCCCGAGGAGGAAATTGGCTACACCTTC. The chain has TRBV4-2 and TRBJ1-2, with D uncertain. CDR3 length equals 15 residues. Germline assignment: CDR1 LGHNA and CDR2 YNFKEQ. The germline V and J ends were trimmed by 0 bases and 7 bases, with 15 bases remaining between them.